This T cell receptor beta chain is drawn from a study of blood T cell repertoires in COVID-19. Study-wide background: Samples representing acute and convalescent COVID-19 were sourced from the United States, Italy and Spain. T cells, B-cell-depleted T cells, or PBMCs supplied cDNA or gDNA.

This CDR3 has 14 amino acids. The V gene end was trimmed by 5 bases and the J gene end by 7 bases; junction bases not matched to a gene: 5. Germline V gene data show CDR1 as GTSNPN and CDR2 as SVGIG (reference sequence). Authors' methods: Estimated nucleated cell counts came from reference gene primer amplification. The method was immunoSEQ multiplex PCR; TCRdb's version includes in-frame clones alone and lacks a portion of them. V, J and clone size derive from that table, while D and trimming were established from the DNA sequence. This sample carries about 56,000 clones, less than 90% of them seen once, and the ten largest clones take 13%.

The TCR was taken from a woman of 80 years or more with acute or convalescent COVID-19. The gene calls are TRBV30 and TRBJ1-6; 10 nucleotides align to TRBD1. The specimen was peripheral blood. CDR3 DNA sequence: TGTGCCTGGCGGGGACAGGGGTGGAATTCACCCCTCCACTTT. Translated, it gives CAWRGQGWNSPLHF.